Presented here are 25 T cell receptor beta chains from one specimen sequenced in a study of tumor and adjacent non-tumor tissue in lung cancer. The library came from three nested PCR rounds adapted from ARM-PCR protocols. In TCRdb, the multiplex PCR reads were re-called with MiXCR into one record per CDR3 protein. The sample includes approximately 79,000 distinct CDR3 sequences, roughly two thirds of them seen just once. This sample's RNA came from whole unsorted tissue. Sequencing was done on a sample of lung tumor tissue. Source of these receptors: a woman in her thirties or forties with non-small cell lung cancer.

V and J are TRBV5-1 and TRBJ2-4, with a possible D match to TRBD1 (6 bases). CDR3 size: 17 residues. Germline CDR1 and CDR2: SGHRS and YFSETQ. V dropped 0 bases and J dropped 2 bases, with 15 bases sitting between them. Here the CDR3 DNA reads TGCGCCAGCAGCTTGGGCAGGGGTGGCGAATCCAAAAACATTCAGTACTTC. Amino acids: CASSLGRGGESKNIQYF.

A remark on this clonotype: A much larger clone is a single base away; this may be a read error. This sequence joins TRBV24-1 and TRBJ2-7; no firm D call. Looked up from germline, CDR1 is KGHDR and CDR2 is SFDVKD. The CDR3 runs 13 residues. In DNA, the CDR3 is TGTGCCACCTCGGCTCGGGTCACCTACAAGCAGTACTTC. It translates to CATSARVTYKQYF.

This clonotype showed up many times. V gene TRBV7-9 combines with J gene TRBJ2-1; D uncertain. The CDR3 extends over 14 amino acids. Per the germline V gene, CDR1 is SEHNR and CDR2 is FQNEAQ (reference sequence). Deletions cut 5 bases from V and 3 bases from J, with 11 bases between. The CDR3 nucleotides are TGTGCCAGCAGCAGGGATCTTCTCTACAATGAGCAGTTCTTC. It translates to CASSRDLLYNEQFF.

This clonotype appeared many times. The chain links TRBV6-6 to TRBJ2-7; 11 positions match TRBD2. The germline V gene has CDR1 MNHNY and CDR2 SVGAGI (reference sequence). V shed 8 bases, J shed 3 bases, and the junction held 6 bases outside the gene matches. The CDR3 runs 14 residues. For the CDR3, the DNA is TGTGCCAGCGCACGGGGGACTAGCGGCTACGAGCAGTACTTC. It specifies CASARGTSGYEQYF.

As concerns this clonotype: With a much larger clone just one base away, this may be a read error. The J gene is TRBJ2-2, the V gene TRBV24-1, with 9 bases identical to TRBD1. Per the germline V gene, CDR1 is KGHDR and CDR2 is SFDVKD. The CDR3 consists of 17 residues. The CDR3 nucleotides are TGTGCCACCTGTGATCCGGACAGGGGAGGGAACACCGGGGAGCTGTTTTTT. Amino acid sequence: CATCDPDRGGNTGELFF.

This sequence joins TRBV11-2 and TRBJ2-7, with D tentatively TRBD1 (6 bases). CDR1 and CDR2 from the germline V gene are SGHAT and FQNNGV. V was trimmed by 8 bases and J by 4 bases, leaving 15 bases between them. The CDR3 spans 13 residues. CDR3 loop: CASCYRVGYEQYF. In nucleotides, the CDR3 is TGTGCCAGCTGCTACAGGGTGGGTTACGAGCAGTACTTC.

Concerning this clonotype itself: A read error may account for a junction end that differs from germline. The CDR3 nucleotides read TGTGCCGGCAGCTTTTTATTCGGGGGGCGAGACACTGAAGCTTTCTTT. It codes for CAGSFLFGGRDTEAFF. The V and J genes are TRBV11-2 and TRBJ1-1, with a weak D call TRBD1 (6 bases). The germline V gene encodes CDR1 SGHAT and CDR2 FQNNGV. The CDR3 contains 16 residues.

The chain is built from TRBV11-3 and TRBJ2-3, with 8 positions matching TRBD1. V lost 5 bases to trimming and J lost 5 bases; unmatched junction nucleotides: 12. The CDR3 has 16 residues. CDR1 is SGHNT and CDR2 is YENEEA in the germline V gene. DNA for the CDR3: TGTGCCAGCAGCCTTCATACAGGGGGAAAGATAGATACGCAGTATTTT. As protein: CASSLHTGGKIDTQYF.

In its sample, this clonotype was seen many times. This chain links TRBV20-1 with TRBJ2-3, with TRBD2 matching 15 bases. Germline assignment: CDR1 DFQATT and CDR2 SNEGSKA (reference sequence). V shed 8 bases and J 6 bases; nucleotides not matched to a gene: 9. This CDR3 is 15 amino acids long. CDR3 nucleotides: TGCAGTTCCCATGGGGGGACTAGCGGGGGGGATACGCAGTATTTT. This translates into CSSHGGTSGGDTQYF.

This rearrangement joins TRBV11-2 to TRBJ1-1; weak D call: TRBD1 (6 bases). The length of the CDR3 is 15 residues. Per germline, CDR1 SGHAT and CDR2 FQNNGV. The V end lost 11 bases, the J end lost 2 bases, and 21 bases lay between the germline ends. The CDR3 DNA sequence: TGTGCCGGTAGCTTAGAAGGGGGGGCAAACACTGAAGCTTTCTTT. Protein: CAGSLEGGANTEAFF.

The chain is built from TRBV10-3 and TRBJ1-2; D gene unclear. With 7 bases removed from V and 1 base from J, the gap between germline ends came to 4 bases. The CDR3 covers 11 residues. CDR1 is ENHRY and CDR2 is SYGVKD in the germline V gene. The chain's CDR3 is CAIKGNYGYTF. In DNA form, the CDR3 reads TGTGCCATCAAGGGTAACTATGGCTACACCTTC.

This clonotype showed up just once. A much larger clone lies one base from this, so it may be a read error. The chain has TRBV20-1 and TRBJ2-1; D might be TRBD1 (6 bases). The germline V gene has CDR1 DFQATT and CDR2 SNEGSKA (reference sequence). The CDR3 runs 15 residues. CDR3 sequence reads: CSARSARGSYDEQFF. Written as DNA, the CDR3 is TGCAGTGCTAGGTCGGCTAGGGGGAGCTACGATGAGCAGTTCTTC.

The V and J genes are TRBV4-1 and TRBJ2-3; D is possibly TRBD1 or TRBD2 (6 bases each). Germline-derived CDR1 and CDR2 are MGHRA and YSYEKL. V gave up 3 bases and J gave up 7 bases, with 29 bases separating them. There are 19 residues in the CDR3. CDR3 loop: CASSHQGLVGGPFRNTQYF. CDR3 DNA: TGCGCCAGCAGCCACCAGGGGCTAGTGGGGGGTCCATTCCGGAATACGCAGTATTTT.

The chain is built from TRBV11-2 and TRBJ2-3, with a possible D match to TRBD2 (6 bases). Germline assignment: CDR1 SGHAT and CDR2 FQNNGV. The V end was cut by 8 bases, the J end by 6 bases, with 21 bases between. The CDR3 totals 15 residues. The CDR3 reads CASAGNVGGGDTQYF. The DNA of the CDR3 is TGTGCCAGCGCGGGGAACGTGGGAGGTGGGGATACGCAGTATTTT.

This clonotype was seen at least ten times. The chain has TRBV6-5 and TRBJ2-5; a weak D match, TRBD1 (6 bases). V shed 2 bases and J shed 0 bases, with 10 bases lying between them. CDR1 is MNHEY, CDR2 SVGAGI, per germline. The CDR3 is 15 residues long. DNA for the CDR3: TGTGCCAGCAGTTACCCGACAGGCTACCAAGAGACCCAGTACTTC. It is translated as CASSYPTGYQETQYF.

Notes on this clonotype: In this CDR3 the conserved last residue, phenylalanine or tryptophan, is missing, so a read error is likely. The DNA is omitted, as the CDR3 cannot be located on it reliably, and the CDR3 follows TCRdb's listing. The chain couples TRBV6-5 to TRBJ2-7; TRBD1, the D gene given by the table, was not confirmed from the DNA. Germline assignment: CDR1 MNHEY and CDR2 SVGAGI. The CDR3 is 14 amino acids in total, end residues counted. The CDR3 loop is CASSSPTGGYEHYL.

A remark on this clonotype: Compared with germline, one end of the junction differs, possibly owing to a read error. V gene TRBV6-6 combines with J gene TRBJ2-3; D might be TRBD2 (6 bases). The length of the CDR3 is 16 residues. Germline V gene lookup returns CDR1 MNHNY and CDR2 SVGAGI (reference sequence). The CDR3 protein is CAAYSRDGGDTDTQYF. The CDR3 nucleotides are TGTGCCGCCTACTCGCGGGATGGGGGTGACACAGATACGCAGTATTTC.

As to this clonotype: A read error may be the cause here, since a much bigger clone is one base away. The J gene is TRBJ2-5, the V gene TRBV20-1, with 7 bases lining up with TRBD1. The CDR3 covers 14 residues. Germline loops: CDR1 DFQATT, CDR2 SNEGSKA (reference sequence). The CDR3 region has the DNA TGCAATGCTAGAGCCGGGACAGCCCAAGAGACCCAGTACTTC. It yields the protein CNARAGTAQETQYF.

The chain joins TRBV6-5 to TRBJ2-6; D unclear. Trimming left V 7 bases short and J 2 bases short, with 15 bases between. The CDR3 is 16 residues long. Germline loops: CDR1 MNHEY, CDR2 SVGAGI. DNA of the CDR3: TGTGCCAGCACTCGTGGATACGAGGCTGGGGCCAACGTCCTGACTTTC. Encoded protein: CASTRGYEAGANVLTF.

Comment on this clonotype: A single base separates this from a much larger clone, so it may be a read error. The chain recombines TRBV12-3 or TRBV12-4 with TRBJ2-3, with a possible D match to TRBD2 (6 bases). The CDR3 runs to 16 residues. V was shortened by 8 bases and J by 4 bases, with 22 bases between the two germline ends. CDR3 in DNA: TGTGCCAGCTCCTCTCAGAGGGCCGGGGGTCCAGATACGCAGTATTTT. This sequence encodes CASSSQRAGGPDTQYF.

On this clonotype: The conserved phenylalanine or tryptophan normally closing the CDR3 is absent here, so this likely arose from a read error. The CDR3 here is CSVEYRKNTEAFY. In nucleotides, the CDR3 is TGCAGCGTTGAGTACAGAAAGAACACTGAAGCTTTCTAT. The chain links TRBV29-1 to TRBJ1-1; no reliable D call. The germline V gene encodes CDR1 SQVTM and CDR2 ANQGSEA. Trimming left V 3 bases short and J 1 base short, with 9 bases between. The CDR3 covers 13 residues.

This clonotype was found a few times. This chain uses TRBV15 with TRBJ2-1; unclear D gene. Germline loops: CDR1 LNHNV, CDR2 YYDKDF (reference sequence). The V and J ends lost 1 base and 6 bases respectively, with 19 bases between them. The CDR3 is 17 residues long. CDR3 in amino acids: CATSRGDVGPSGNEQFF. The CDR3 bases are TGTGCCACCAGCAGAGGAGACGTCGGACCTTCGGGCAATGAGCAGTTCTTC.

The CDR3 spells CASSDPGLAASYEQFF. The CDR3 DNA is TGTGCCAGCAGCGATCCTGGACTAGCGGCCAGCTATGAGCAGTTCTTC. V usage is TRBV11-3 and J usage is TRBJ2-1; 10 nucleotides agree with TRBD2. CDR3 length equals 16 residues. Per germline, CDR1 SGHNT and CDR2 YENEEA. The V gene end was trimmed by 5 bases and the J gene end by 8 bases; junction bases not matched to a gene: 12.

Comments on this clonotype: Germline is not matched at one junction end, which may reflect a read error. The chain is built from TRBV6-5 and TRBJ1-6; 7 bases agree with TRBD1. The CDR3 runs 16 residues. The V gene's germline CDR1 is MNHEY and CDR2 SVGAGI. For the CDR3, the DNA is TGTGCCAGCAAGCCGAGGGACAGCTCCTATAATTCACCTCTCCATTTT. The encoded protein is CASKPRDSSYNSPLHF.

This clonotype was detected many times. The CDR3 nucleotides are TGTGCCAGCAGCCGTACAGGGGATTGGGCTGAAGCTTTCTTT. Translated, it gives CASSRTGDWAEAFF. The rearrangement links TRBV14 to TRBJ1-1; 7 bases map to TRBD1. The CDR3 is 14 amino acids. Germline V gene data show CDR1 as SGHDN and CDR2 as FVKESK. V shed 4 bases, J shed 6 bases, and the junction held 8 bases outside the gene matches.